The clone carrying this T cell receptor beta chain was recorded once. The sample comes from a study of cytomegalovirus exposure and HLA in healthy donors. At the level of the study: Some 200 million T cells yielded 90 million to 130 million unique TCR beta sequences, as an earlier analysis found. Early on, a data release was issued that held roughly 80 million unique TCRs from HLA-typed donors.

The primer mix had 60 Vbeta and 13 Jbeta primers. Method: immunoSEQ multiplex PCR; TCRdb's copy keeps in-frame clones and lacks some. The sample yields approximately 200,000 clones, 70% to 85% seen once. The material sequenced was PBMCs. The source of this sequence is a woman aged 30 to 39 in good health and CMV-seropositive.

The DNA for the CDR3 is TGTGCCAGCAGCCCCCAAGCCACTGGAAACACCATATATTTT. Amino acids: CASSPQATGNTIYF. The rearrangement joins TRBV11-3 to TRBJ1-3; D call uncertain. Trimming stripped 5 bases from V and 2 bases from J, with 10 bases between. Germline V gene sequence: CDR1 SGHNT, CDR2 YENEEA. The CDR3 totals 14 residues.